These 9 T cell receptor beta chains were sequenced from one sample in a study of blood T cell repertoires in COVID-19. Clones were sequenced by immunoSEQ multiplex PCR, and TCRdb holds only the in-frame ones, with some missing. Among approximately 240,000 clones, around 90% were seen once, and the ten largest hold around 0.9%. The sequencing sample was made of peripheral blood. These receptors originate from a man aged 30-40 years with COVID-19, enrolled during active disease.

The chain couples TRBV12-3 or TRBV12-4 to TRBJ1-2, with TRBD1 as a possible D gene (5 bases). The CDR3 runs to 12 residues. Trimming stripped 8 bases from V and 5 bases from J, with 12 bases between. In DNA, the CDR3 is TGTGCCAGCTCGGCGGGGGGGTATGGCTACACCTTC. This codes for CASSAGGYGYTF.

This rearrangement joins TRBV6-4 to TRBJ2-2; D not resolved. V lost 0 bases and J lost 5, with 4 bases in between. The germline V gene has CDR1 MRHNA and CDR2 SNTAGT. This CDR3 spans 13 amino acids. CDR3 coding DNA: TGTGCCAGCAGTGACTCGAGTACCGGGGAGCTGTTTTTT. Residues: CASSDSSTGELFF.

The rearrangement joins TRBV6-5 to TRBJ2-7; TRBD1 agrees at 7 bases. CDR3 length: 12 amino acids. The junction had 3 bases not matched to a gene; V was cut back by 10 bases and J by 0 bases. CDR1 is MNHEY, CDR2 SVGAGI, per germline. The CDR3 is CATRQGSYEQYF. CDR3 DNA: TGTGCCACCAGACAGGGCTCCTACGAGCAGTACTTC.

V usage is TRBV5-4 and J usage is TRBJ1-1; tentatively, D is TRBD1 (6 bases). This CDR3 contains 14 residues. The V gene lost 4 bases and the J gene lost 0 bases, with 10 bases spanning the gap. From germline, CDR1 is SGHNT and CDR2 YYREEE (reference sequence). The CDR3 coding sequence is TGTGCCAGCAGCCAGGGGCAGATGAACACTGAAGCTTTCTTT. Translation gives CASSQGQMNTEAFF.

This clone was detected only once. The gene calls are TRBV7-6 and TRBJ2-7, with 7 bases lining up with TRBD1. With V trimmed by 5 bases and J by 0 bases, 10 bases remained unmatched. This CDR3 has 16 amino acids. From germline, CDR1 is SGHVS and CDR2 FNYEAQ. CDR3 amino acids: CASSADRALISYEQYF. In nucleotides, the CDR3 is TGTGCCAGCAGCGCCGACAGGGCCCTTATCTCCTACGAGCAGTACTTC. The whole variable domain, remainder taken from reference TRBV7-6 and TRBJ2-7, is GAGVSQSPRYKVTKRGQDVALRCDPISGHVSLYWYRQALGQGPEFLTYFNYEAQQDKSGLPNDRFSAERPEGSISTLTIQRTEQRDSAMYRCASSADRALISYEQYFGPGTRLTVT.

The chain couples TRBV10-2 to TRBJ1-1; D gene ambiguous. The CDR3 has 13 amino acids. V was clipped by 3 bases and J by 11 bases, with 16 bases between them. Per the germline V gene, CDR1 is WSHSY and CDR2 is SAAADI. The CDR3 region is CASSEAAGLEAFF. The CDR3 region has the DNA TGCGCCAGCAGTGAAGCAGCGGGATTGGAGGCTTTCTTT.

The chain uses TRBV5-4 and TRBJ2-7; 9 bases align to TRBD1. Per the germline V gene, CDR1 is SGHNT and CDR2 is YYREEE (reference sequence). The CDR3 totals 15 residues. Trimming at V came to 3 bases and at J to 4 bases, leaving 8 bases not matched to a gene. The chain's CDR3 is CASSSFLGTGYEQYF. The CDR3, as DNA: TGTGCCAGCAGCTCATTTTTGGGGACAGGGTACGAGCAGTACTTC.

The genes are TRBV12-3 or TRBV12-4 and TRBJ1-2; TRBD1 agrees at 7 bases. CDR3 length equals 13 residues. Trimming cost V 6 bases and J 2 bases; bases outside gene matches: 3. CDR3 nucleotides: TGTGCCAGCAGCTCGGGACAGAACTATGGCTACACCTTC. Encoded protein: CASSSGQNYGYTF.

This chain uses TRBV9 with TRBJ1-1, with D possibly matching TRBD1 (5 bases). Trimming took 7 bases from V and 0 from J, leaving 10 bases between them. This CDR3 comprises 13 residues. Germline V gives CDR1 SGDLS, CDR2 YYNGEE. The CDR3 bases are TGTGCCAGCCAACAGGCAGTGAACACTGAAGCTTTCTTT. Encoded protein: CASQQAVNTEAFF. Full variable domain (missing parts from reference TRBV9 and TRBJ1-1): DSGVTQTPKHLITATGQRVTLRCSPRSGDLSVYWYQQSLDQGLQFLIQYYNGEERAKGNILERFSAQQFPDLHSELNLSSLELGDSALYFCASQQAVNTEAFFGQGTRLTVV.